This TCR beta chain was retrieved from a study of blood T cell repertoires in COVID-19. Study-wide context: Sample material is recorded as cDNA or gDNA derived from T cells, B-cell-depleted T cells, or PBMCs.

In the authors' workflow: The authors estimated nucleated cell counts from reference gene primer amplification. Repertoires were generated with immunoSEQ multiplex PCR, while TCRdb's copy carries only in-frame clones and drops some. The V and J calls and clone size are taken from that table; D and trimming were inferred from the DNA. This repertoire shows about 160,000 clones, roughly 90% found once; its top ten account for under 5%. Losses at the gene ends were 0 bases for V and 5 bases for J; bases not matched to a gene: 6. The CDR3 has 16 amino acids. Germline-derived CDR1 and CDR2 are MNHEY and SVGAGI.

Source material: peripheral blood. The TCR comes from a woman in her 70s with acute or convalescent COVID-19. V is TRBV6-5 and J is TRBJ1-1; the match to TRBD1 covers 10 bases. Here the CDR3 DNA reads TGTGCCAGCAGTTACTCGACAGGGGGCTTTAGAACTGAAGCTTTCTTT. Translated: CASSYSTGGFRTEAFF.